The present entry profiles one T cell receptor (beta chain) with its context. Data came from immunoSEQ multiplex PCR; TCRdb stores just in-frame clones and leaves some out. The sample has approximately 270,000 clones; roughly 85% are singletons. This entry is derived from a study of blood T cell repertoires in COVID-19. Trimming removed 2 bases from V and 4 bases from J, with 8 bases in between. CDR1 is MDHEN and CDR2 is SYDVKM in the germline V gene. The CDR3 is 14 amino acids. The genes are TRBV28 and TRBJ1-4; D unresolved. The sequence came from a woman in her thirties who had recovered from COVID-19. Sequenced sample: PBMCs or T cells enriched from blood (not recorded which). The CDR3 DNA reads TGTGCCAGCAGTTTACGACTTCTTAATGAAAAACTGTTTTTT. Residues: CASSLRLLNEKLFF.